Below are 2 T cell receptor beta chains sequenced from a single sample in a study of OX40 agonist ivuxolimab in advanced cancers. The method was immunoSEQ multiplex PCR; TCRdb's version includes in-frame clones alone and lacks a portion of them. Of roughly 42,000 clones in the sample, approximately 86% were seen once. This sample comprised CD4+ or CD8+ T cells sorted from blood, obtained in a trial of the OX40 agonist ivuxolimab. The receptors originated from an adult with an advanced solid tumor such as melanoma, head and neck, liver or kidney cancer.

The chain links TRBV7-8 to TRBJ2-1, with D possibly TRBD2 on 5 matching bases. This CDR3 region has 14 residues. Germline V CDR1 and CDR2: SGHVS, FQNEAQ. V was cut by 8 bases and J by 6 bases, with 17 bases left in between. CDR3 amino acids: CASPGSLAPNEQFF. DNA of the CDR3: TGTGCCAGCCCGGGATCCCTAGCCCCCAATGAGCAGTTCTTC.

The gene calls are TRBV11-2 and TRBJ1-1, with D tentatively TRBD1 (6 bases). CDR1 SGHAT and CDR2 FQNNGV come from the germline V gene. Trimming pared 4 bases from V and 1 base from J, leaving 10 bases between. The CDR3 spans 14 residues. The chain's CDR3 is CASSSRTANTEAFF. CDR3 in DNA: TGTGCCAGCAGCTCGAGGACAGCGAACACTGAAGCTTTCTTT. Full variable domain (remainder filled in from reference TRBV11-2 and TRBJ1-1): EAGVAQSPRYKIIEKRQSVAFWCNPISGHATLYWYQQILGQGPKLLIQFQNNGVVDDSQLPKDRFSAERLKGVDSTLKIQPAKLEDSAVYLCASSSRTANTEAFFGQGTRLTVV.